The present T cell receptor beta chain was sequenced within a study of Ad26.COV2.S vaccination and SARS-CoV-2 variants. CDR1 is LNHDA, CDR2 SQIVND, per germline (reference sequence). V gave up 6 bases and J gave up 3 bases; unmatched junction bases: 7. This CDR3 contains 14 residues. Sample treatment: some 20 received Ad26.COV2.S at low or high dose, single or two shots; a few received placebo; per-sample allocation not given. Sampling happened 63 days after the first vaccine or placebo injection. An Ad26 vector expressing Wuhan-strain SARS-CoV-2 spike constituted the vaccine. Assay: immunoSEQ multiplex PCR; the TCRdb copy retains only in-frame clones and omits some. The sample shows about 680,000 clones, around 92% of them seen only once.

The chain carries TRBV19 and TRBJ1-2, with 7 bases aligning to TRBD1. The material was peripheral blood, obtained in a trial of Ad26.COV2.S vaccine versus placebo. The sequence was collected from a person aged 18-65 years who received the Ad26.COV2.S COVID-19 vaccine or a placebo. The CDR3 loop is CASSPPDRYYGYTF. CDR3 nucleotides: TGTGCCAGTAGCCCCCCGGACAGGTACTATGGCTACACCTTC.